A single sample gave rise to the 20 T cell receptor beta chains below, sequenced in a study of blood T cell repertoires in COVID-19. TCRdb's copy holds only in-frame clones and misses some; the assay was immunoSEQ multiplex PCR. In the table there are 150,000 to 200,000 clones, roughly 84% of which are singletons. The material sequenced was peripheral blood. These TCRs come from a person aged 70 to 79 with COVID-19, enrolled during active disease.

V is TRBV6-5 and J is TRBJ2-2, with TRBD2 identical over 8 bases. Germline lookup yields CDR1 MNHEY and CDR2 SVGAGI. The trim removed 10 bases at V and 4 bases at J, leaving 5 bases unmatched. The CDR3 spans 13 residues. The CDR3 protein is CATAGGGTGELFF. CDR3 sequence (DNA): TGTGCCACCGCGGGAGGTGGCACCGGGGAGCTGTTTTTT.

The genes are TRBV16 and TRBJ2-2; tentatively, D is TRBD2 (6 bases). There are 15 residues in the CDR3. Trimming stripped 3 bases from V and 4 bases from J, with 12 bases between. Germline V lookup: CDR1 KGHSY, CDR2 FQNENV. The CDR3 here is CASSHTLASTGELFF. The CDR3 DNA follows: TGTGCCAGCAGCCATACACTAGCTTCCACCGGGGAGCTGTTTTTT.

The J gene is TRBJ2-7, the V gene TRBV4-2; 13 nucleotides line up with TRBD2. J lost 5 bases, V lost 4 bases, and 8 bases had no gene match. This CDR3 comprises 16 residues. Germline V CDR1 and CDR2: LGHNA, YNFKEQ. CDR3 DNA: TGTGCCAGCAGCCGCCGGACTAGCGGGAGCGGGGACGAGCAGTACTTC. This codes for CASSRRTSGSGDEQYF.

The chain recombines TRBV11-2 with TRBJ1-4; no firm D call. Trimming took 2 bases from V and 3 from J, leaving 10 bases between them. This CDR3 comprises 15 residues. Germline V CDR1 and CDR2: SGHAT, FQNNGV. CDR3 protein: CASSLYPGANEKLFF. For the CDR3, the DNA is TGTGCCAGCAGCTTATACCCCGGGGCTAATGAAAAACTGTTTTTT.

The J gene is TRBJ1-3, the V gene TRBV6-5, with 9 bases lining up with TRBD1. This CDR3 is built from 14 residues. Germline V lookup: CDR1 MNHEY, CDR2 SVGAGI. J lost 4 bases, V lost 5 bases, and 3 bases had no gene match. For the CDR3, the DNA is TGTGCCAGCAGTATACAGGGGGCGGGAAACACCATATATTTT. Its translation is CASSIQGAGNTIYF.

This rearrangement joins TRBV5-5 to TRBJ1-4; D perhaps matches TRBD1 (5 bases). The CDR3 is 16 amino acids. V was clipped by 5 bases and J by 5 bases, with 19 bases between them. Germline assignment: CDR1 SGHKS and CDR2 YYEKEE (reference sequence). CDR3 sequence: CASRLSEGRGNEKLFF. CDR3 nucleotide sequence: TGTGCCAGCAGATTATCGGAGGGGCGAGGGAATGAAAAACTGTTTTTT.

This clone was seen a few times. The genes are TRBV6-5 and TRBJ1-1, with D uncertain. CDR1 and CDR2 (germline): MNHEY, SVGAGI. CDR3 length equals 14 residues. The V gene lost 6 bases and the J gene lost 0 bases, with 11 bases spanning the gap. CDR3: CASSTEQLNTEAFF. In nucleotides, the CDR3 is TGTGCCAGCAGCACAGAACAGTTGAACACTGAAGCTTTCTTT.

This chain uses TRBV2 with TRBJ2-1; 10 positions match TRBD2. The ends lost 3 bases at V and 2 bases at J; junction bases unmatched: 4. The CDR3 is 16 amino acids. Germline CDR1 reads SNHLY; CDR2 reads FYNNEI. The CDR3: CASSDLAGAPYNEQFF. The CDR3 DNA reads TGTGCCAGCAGTGATCTAGCGGGAGCCCCCTACAATGAGCAGTTCTTC.

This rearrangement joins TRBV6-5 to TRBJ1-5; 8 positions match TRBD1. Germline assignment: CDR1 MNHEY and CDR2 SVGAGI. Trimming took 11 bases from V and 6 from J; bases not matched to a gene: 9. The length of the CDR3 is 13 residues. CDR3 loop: CAARTGTSQPQHF. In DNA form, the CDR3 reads TGTGCCGCTAGGACAGGGACTTCTCAGCCCCAGCATTTT.

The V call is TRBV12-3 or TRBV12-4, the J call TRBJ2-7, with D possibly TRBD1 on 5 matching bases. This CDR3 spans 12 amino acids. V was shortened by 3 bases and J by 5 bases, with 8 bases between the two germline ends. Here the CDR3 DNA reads TGTGCCAGCAGTTTTCAGGGTAACGAGCAGTACTTC. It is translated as CASSFQGNEQYF.

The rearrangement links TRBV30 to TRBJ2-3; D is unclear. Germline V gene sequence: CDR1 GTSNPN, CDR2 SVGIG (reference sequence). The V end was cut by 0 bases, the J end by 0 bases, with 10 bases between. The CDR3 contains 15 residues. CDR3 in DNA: TGTGCCTGGAGTGTACCCAGGTATAGCACAGATACGCAGTATTTT. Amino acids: CAWSVPRYSTDTQYF.

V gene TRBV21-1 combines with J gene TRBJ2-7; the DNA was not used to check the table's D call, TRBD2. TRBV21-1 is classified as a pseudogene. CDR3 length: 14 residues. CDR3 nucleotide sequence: TGTGCCAGCAGCAAAGGGATAGGGAGCTACGAGCAGTACTTC. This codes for CASSKGIGSYEQYF.

CDR3 DNA sequence: TGTGCCAGCAGCCCGAACCCAGGGGGTTACGAGCAGTACTTC. As protein: CASSPNPGGYEQYF. The chain couples TRBV7-2 to TRBJ2-7; 7 bases align to TRBD1. In germline, CDR1 is SGHTA, CDR2 FQGNSA. The CDR3 loop spans 14 amino acids. The junction had 8 bases not matched to a gene; V was cut back by 5 bases and J by 4 bases.

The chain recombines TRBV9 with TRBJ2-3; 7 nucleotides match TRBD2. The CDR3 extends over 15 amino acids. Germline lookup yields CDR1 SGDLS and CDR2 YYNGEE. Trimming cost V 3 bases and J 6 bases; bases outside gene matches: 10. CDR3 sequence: CASSAQVGRGDTQYF. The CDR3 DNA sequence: TGTGCCAGCAGCGCACAGGTTGGGAGGGGCGATACGCAGTATTTT. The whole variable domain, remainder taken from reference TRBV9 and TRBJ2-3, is DSGVTQTPKHLITATGQRVTLRCSPRSGDLSVYWYQQSLDQGLQFLIQYYNGEERAKGNILERFSAQQFPDLHSELNLSSLELGDSALYFCASSAQVGRGDTQYFGPGTRLTVL.

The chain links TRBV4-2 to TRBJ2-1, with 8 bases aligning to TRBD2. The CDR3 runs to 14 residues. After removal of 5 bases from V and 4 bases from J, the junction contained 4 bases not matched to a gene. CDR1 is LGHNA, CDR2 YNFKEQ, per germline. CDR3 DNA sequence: TGTGCCAGCAGCTCGGGGACTAGTTACAATGAGCAGTTCTTC. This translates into CASSSGTSYNEQFF.

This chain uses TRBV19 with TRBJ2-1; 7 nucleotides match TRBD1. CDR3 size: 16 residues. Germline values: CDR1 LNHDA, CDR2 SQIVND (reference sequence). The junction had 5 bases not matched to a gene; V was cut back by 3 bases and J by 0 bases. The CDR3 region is CASSMRAGGSYNEQFF. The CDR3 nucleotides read TGTGCCAGTAGTATGAGGGCAGGGGGCTCCTACAATGAGCAGTTCTTC.

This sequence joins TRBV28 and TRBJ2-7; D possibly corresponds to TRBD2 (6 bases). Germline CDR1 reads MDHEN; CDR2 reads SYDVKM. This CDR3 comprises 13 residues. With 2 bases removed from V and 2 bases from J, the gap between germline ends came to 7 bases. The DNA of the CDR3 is TGTGCCAGCAGTTTACGGGGGACCTACGAGCAGTACTTC. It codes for CASSLRGTYEQYF.

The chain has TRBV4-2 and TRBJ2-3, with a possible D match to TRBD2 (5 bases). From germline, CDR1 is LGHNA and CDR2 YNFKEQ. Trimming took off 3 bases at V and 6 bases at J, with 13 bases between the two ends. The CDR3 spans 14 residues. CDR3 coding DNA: TGTGCCAGCAGCCAGCCCCCGGGATCCGATACGCAGTATTTT. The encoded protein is CASSQPPGSDTQYF.

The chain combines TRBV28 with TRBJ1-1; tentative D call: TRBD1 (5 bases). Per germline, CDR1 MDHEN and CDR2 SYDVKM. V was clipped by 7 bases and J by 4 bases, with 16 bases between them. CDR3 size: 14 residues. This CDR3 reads CASTAPRASTEAFF. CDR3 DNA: TGTGCCAGCACTGCCCCCAGGGCCAGCACTGAAGCTTTCTTT.

The CDR3 loop is CASSLRVAGDYNEQFF. The CDR3 region has the DNA TGCGCCAGCAGCTTGAGGGTAGCGGGGGATTACAATGAGCAGTTCTTC. The genes are TRBV5-1 and TRBJ2-1; 9 bases agree with TRBD2. CDR1 and CDR2 from the germline V gene are SGHRS and YFSETQ. The CDR3 runs to 16 residues. V lost 1 base, J lost 4 bases, and 6 bases stayed unmatched.